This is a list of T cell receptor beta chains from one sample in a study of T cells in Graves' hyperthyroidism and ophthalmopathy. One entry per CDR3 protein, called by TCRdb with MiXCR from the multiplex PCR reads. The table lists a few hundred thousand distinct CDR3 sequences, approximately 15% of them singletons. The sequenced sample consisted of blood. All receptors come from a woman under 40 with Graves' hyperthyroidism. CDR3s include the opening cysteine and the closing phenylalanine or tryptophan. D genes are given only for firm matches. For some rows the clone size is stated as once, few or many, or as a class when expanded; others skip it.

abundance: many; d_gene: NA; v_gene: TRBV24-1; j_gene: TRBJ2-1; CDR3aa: CATSDFSSKNNEQFF; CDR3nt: TGTGCCACCAGTGATTTCTCGTCCAAAAACAATGAGCAGTTCTTC
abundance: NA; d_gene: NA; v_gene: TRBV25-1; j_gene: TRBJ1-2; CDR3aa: CASSEDQGNNYGYTF; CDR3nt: TGTGCCAGCAGTGAGGACCAGGGCAATAACTATGGCTACACCTTC
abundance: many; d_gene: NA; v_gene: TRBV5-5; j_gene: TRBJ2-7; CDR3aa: CASSLVFARDYEQYF; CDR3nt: TGTGCCAGCAGCTTGGTTTTTGCCAGGGACTACGAGCAGTACTTC
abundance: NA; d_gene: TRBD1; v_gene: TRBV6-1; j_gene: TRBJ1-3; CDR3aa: CASRPYQGDLGNTIYF; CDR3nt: TGTGCCAGCAGACCCTATCAGGGGGATCTTGGAAACACCATATATTTT
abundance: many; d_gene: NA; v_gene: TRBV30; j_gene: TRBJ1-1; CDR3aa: CAWRFRVSPEAFF; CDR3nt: TGTGCCTGGAGGTTCAGGGTATCTCCTGAAGCTTTCTTT
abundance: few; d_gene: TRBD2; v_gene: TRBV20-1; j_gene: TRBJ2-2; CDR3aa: CSAREDGRALTGELFF; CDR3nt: TGCAGTGCTAGAGAAGACGGGAGGGCCTTGACCGGGGAGCTGTTTTTT
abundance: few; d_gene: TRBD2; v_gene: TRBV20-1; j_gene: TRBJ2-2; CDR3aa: CSARELAGDGELFF; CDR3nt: TGCAGTGCTAGAGAACTAGCGGGAGACGGGGAGCTGTTTTTT
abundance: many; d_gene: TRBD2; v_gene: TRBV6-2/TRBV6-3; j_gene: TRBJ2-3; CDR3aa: CASVLAGLSTDTQYF; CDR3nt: TGTGCCAGCGTTTTAGCGGGACTCAGCACAGATACGCAGTATTTT
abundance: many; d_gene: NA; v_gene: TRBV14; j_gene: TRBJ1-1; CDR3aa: CASGAGVEAFF; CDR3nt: TGTGCCAGCGGCGCGGGGGTAGAAGCTTTCTTT
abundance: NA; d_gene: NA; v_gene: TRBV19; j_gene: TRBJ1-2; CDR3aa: CASSPTGFYGYTF; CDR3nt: TGTGCCAGTAGTCCTACAGGGTTCTATGGCTACACCTTC
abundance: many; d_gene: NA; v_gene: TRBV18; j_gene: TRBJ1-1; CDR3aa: CASSLPTYRTTEAFF; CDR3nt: TGTGCCAGCTCACTCCCCACTTACAGAACCACTGAAGCTTTCTTT
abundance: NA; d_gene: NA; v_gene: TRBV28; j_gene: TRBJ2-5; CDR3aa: CASSRPRPPQYF; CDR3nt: TGTGCCAGCAGTAGACCACGGCCCCCCCAGTACTTC
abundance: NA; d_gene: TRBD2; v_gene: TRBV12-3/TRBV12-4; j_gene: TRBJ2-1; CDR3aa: CASRYGTSGSQFF; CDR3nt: TGTGCCAGCAGATACGGGACTAGCGGGAGCCAGTTCTTC
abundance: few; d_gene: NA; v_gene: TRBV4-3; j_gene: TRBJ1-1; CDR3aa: CASSHLSERRAFF; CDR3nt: TGCGCCAGCAGCCACCTCTCCGAGAGGAGAGCTTTCTTT
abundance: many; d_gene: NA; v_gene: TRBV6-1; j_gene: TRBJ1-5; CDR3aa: CASSNPGPGQPQHF; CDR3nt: TGTGCCAGCAGTAATCCGGGCCCCGGCCAGCCCCAGCATTTT